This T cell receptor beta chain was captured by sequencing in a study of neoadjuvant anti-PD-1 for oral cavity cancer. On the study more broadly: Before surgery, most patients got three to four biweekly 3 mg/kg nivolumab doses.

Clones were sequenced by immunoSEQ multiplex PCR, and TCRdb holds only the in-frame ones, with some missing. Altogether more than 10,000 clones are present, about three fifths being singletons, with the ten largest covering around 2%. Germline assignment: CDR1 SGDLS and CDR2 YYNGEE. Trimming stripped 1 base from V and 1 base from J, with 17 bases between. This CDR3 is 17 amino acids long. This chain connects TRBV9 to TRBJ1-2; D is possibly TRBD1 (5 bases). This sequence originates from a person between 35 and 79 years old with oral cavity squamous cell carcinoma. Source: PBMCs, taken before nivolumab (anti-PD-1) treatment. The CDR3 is CASSVRGREEDNYGYTF. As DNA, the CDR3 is TGTGCCAGCAGCGTAAGGGGCAGGGAAGAGGATAACTATGGCTACACCTTC.